The 21 T cell receptor beta chains given below trace back to one sample, sequenced in a study of OX40 agonist ivuxolimab in advanced cancers. Repertoires were generated with immunoSEQ multiplex PCR, while TCRdb's copy carries only in-frame clones and drops some. The sample lists fewer than 70,000 clones; under 85% were seen once. Material: CD4+ or CD8+ T cells sorted from blood, obtained in a trial of the OX40 agonist ivuxolimab. The source of these receptors is an adult with an advanced solid tumor such as melanoma, head and neck, liver or kidney cancer.

This clone was detected once. V is TRBV4-3 and J is TRBJ1-4, with unresolved D. This CDR3 has 16 amino acids. Between the trimmed V and J ends, which lost 1 base and 7 bases, there was a span of 16 bases. CDR1 is LGHNA and CDR2 is YSLEER in the germline V gene. The CDR3 protein is CASSQGGGVLGEKLFF. The CDR3, as DNA: TGCGCCAGCAGCCAAGGGGGAGGCGTACTGGGTGAAAAACTGTTTTTT.

The V call is TRBV11-2, the J call TRBJ2-5; TRBD2 agrees at 11 bases. The CDR3 is made up of 19 amino acids. Trimming removed 6 bases from V and 2 bases from J; junction bases left unmatched: 17. Germline V gene data show CDR1 as SGHAT and CDR2 as FQNNGV. The CDR3 nucleotides read TGTGCCAGCAGTCGAACGGGACTAGCGGCGGGAGGCCAACAAGAGACCCAGTACTTC. Translated: CASSRTGLAAGGQQETQYF.

The rearrangement joins TRBV2 to TRBJ2-3, with 11 bases matching TRBD1. This CDR3 comprises 16 residues. The trim removed 7 bases at V and 3 bases at J, leaving 9 bases unmatched. Germline values: CDR1 SNHLY, CDR2 FYNNEI. The chain's CDR3 is CASTGGDRGRTDTQYF. DNA of the CDR3: TGTGCCAGCACCGGCGGGGACAGGGGGAGGACAGATACGCAGTATTTT.

The V and J genes are TRBV6-5 and TRBJ2-7; a weak D match, TRBD2 (7 bases). There are 14 residues in the CDR3. The germline CDR1 and CDR2 sequences are MNHEY and SVGAGI. V dropped 5 bases and J dropped 2 bases, with 13 bases sitting between them. The CDR3 DNA reads as TGTGCCAGCAGTGCGGGGGCCATCCCCTACGAGCAGTACTTC. Encoded protein: CASSAGAIPYEQYF.

The chain links TRBV6-4 to TRBJ1-1, with D possibly matching TRBD1 (5 bases). This CDR3 spans 13 amino acids. In germline, CDR1 is MRHNA, CDR2 SNTAGT. V was trimmed by 5 bases and J by 1 base, leaving 8 bases between them. The CDR3 is CASSTDRNTEAFF. The CDR3 region has the DNA TGTGCCAGCAGTACTGACAGGAACACTGAAGCTTTCTTT.

This clone showed up just once. J is TRBJ2-1 and V is TRBV5-1; 8 bases line up with TRBD1. CDR3 length: 15 residues. Germline lookup yields CDR1 SGHRS and CDR2 YFSETQ. V was pared by 1 base and J by 5 bases, with 5 bases of the junction left unmatched. The CDR3 DNA reads TGCGCCAGCAGCTTGTCTGGGACAGGACACAATGAGCAGTTCTTC. Residues: CASSLSGTGHNEQFF.

This clone has just a few counts. This rearrangement joins TRBV15 to TRBJ2-1; tentatively, D is TRBD2 (6 bases). Between the trimmed V and J ends, which lost 4 bases and 1 base, there was a span of 14 bases. Germline values: CDR1 LNHNV, CDR2 YYDKDF (reference sequence). The CDR3 is made up of 16 amino acids. The CDR3 region has the DNA TGTGCCACCAGCACACGCCGGGAGAGGTCCTACAATGAGCAGTTCTTC. Protein product: CATSTRRERSYNEQFF. Based on the CDR3 plus reference TRBV15 and TRBJ2-1, the full variable domain is DAMVIQNPRYQVTQFGKPVTLSCSQTLNHNVMYWYQQKSSQAPKLLFHYYDKDFNNEADTPDNFQSRRPNTSFCFLDIRSPGLGDTAMYLCATSTRRERSYNEQFFGPGTRLTVL.

The chain joins TRBV7-2 to TRBJ2-3, with TRBD2 identical over 8 bases. This CDR3 comprises 15 residues. Germline V gene data show CDR1 as SGHTA and CDR2 as FQGNSA. After removal of 5 bases from V and 1 base from J, the junction contained 5 bases not matched to a gene. The CDR3 DNA reads as TGTGCCAGCAGCAAAGGAGCGGGGGGCACAGATACGCAGTATTTT. This translates into CASSKGAGGTDTQYF.

By share, this clone ranks as medium-sized. Other DNA variants within this sample encode the same CDR3. The CDR3 DNA reads as TGTGCCAGCTCATTAAGACAGGGGGCCCGGTGGGTCTATGGCTACACCTTC. It translates to CASSLRQGARWVYGYTF. The gene calls are TRBV18 and TRBJ1-2; 10 positions match TRBD1. Unmatched junction bases numbered 13, after V lost 5 bases and J lost 4 bases. This CDR3 comprises 17 residues. CDR1 is KGHSH, CDR2 LQKENI, per germline.

This chain connects TRBV2 to TRBJ1-5; 7 bases align to TRBD1. The CDR3 contains 14 residues. J was trimmed by 1 base and V by 6 bases; bases with no gene match: 3. Germline CDR1 is SNHLY and CDR2 is FYNNEI. CDR3 amino acids: CASRLGQSNQPQHF. CDR3 nucleotides: TGTGCCAGCAGGTTGGGACAGAGCAATCAGCCCCAGCATTTT.

The chain employs TRBV5-1 and TRBJ2-1; 8 nucleotides agree with TRBD2. With 4 bases clipped from V and 5 bases from J, the junction kept 5 bases outside the gene matches. Germline CDR1 reads SGHRS; CDR2 reads YFSETQ. This CDR3 is built from 14 residues. This CDR3 reads CASSREGRHNEQFF. The CDR3 DNA follows: TGCGCCAGCAGCCGGGAGGGCCGCCACAATGAGCAGTTCTTC.

This clone occurred a few times. The chain combines TRBV21-1 with TRBJ1-4; TRBD1 is taken as the D call from the table, unchecked against the DNA. TRBV21-1 is recorded as a pseudogene. The CDR3 runs to 16 residues. CDR3 loop: CASSKGGGPGAGTALF. In DNA, the CDR3 is TGTGCCAGCAGCAAAGGGGGTGGACCAGGTGCCGGGACAGCGCTTTTT.

The V call is TRBV7-3, the J call TRBJ1-1, with a weak D call TRBD1 (5 bases). This CDR3 is 14 amino acids long. Trimming took off 5 bases at V and 5 bases at J, with 15 bases between the two ends. Germline V gives CDR1 SGHTA, CDR2 FQGTGA. The CDR3 DNA reads as TGTGCCAGCAGCCCTACTGGGGGGGGAACTGAAGCTTTCTTT. Amino acids: CASSPTGGGTEAFF.

The chain has TRBV28 and TRBJ1-5; 9 positions agree with TRBD1. The CDR3 has 14 amino acids. Germline loops: CDR1 MDHEN, CDR2 SYDVKM. V shed 6 bases and J 2 bases; nucleotides not matched to a gene: 2. CDR3 residues: CASRTGGRNQPQHF. The DNA for the CDR3 is TGTGCCAGCAGGACAGGGGGACGCAATCAGCCCCAGCATTTT.

The chain couples TRBV19 to TRBJ1-2; D is unresolved. V lost 5 bases and J lost 4, with 8 bases in between. CDR1 and CDR2 (germline): LNHDA, SQIVND (reference sequence). The CDR3 covers 12 residues. CDR3 sequence: CASSDRAYGYTF. The CDR3 DNA reads TGTGCCAGTAGTGACCGGGCCTATGGCTACACCTTC.

The chain combines TRBV7-2 with TRBJ2-3; no reliable D call. The V end was cut by 1 base, the J end by 4 bases, with 15 bases between. Germline V gene data show CDR1 as SGHTA and CDR2 as FQGNSA. This CDR3 has 16 amino acids. The CDR3 coding sequence is TGTGCCAGCAGCTTAGATTACCTGCTTGTACCAGATACGCAGTATTTT. It translates to CASSLDYLLVPDTQYF.

V usage is TRBV4-1 and J usage is TRBJ2-7; possibly TRBD1 for D (7 bases). Germline CDR1 reads MGHRA; CDR2 reads YSYEKL. The CDR3 totals 16 residues. Trimming pared 0 bases from V and 2 bases from J, leaving 14 bases between. CDR3 in DNA: TGCGCCAGCAGCCAAGACCCAGGGGGGTATACCTACGAGCAGTACTTC. This translates into CASSQDPGGYTYEQYF.

This clone was recorded only once. The rearrangement joins TRBV7-2 to TRBJ1-6; 11 bases are a match to TRBD1. The J segment lost 3 bases and the V segment lost 5 bases, leaving 9 bases of the junction unmatched. The CDR3 has 18 residues. The germline CDR1 and CDR2 sequences are SGHTA and FQGNSA. Here the CDR3 DNA reads TGTGCCAGCAGCCGTCAGGGACAGGGGGGCGTCTATAATTCACCCCTCCACTTT. It translates to CASSRQGQGGVYNSPLHF.

V usage is TRBV28 and J usage is TRBJ1-5; TRBD1 matches 11 bases. Trimming removed 6 bases from V and 1 base from J; junction bases left unmatched: 14. The CDR3 totals 19 residues. CDR1 and CDR2 from the germline V gene are MDHEN and SYDVKM. DNA for the CDR3: TGTGCCAGCAGATGGGACAGGGGGTTCCTAAATCCAAGCAATCAGCCCCAGCATTTT. This translates into CASRWDRGFLNPSNQPQHF.

The rearrangement uses TRBV9 and TRBJ1-3, with TRBD1 identical over 9 bases. V trimming: 0 bases; J trimming: 1 base; junction bases outside the gene matches: 11. In germline, CDR1 is SGDLS, CDR2 YYNGEE. The CDR3 loop spans 19 amino acids. DNA of the CDR3: TGTGCCAGCAGCGTAGAGGTCGGGACAGGGTTCTTGTCTGGAAACACCATATATTTT. It specifies CASSVEVGTGFLSGNTIYF.

The gene calls are TRBV2 and TRBJ1-1; TRBD1 is a possible D gene (6 bases). Looked up from germline, CDR1 is SNHLY and CDR2 is FYNNEI. This CDR3 spans 13 amino acids. With 5 bases removed from V and 8 bases from J, the gap between germline ends came to 15 bases. This CDR3 reads CASSLFGTTEAFF. Here the CDR3 DNA reads TGTGCCAGCAGTCTCTTCGGGACAACGGAAGCTTTCTTT. Full variable domain (outside the CDR3, taken from reference TRBV2 and TRBJ1-1): EPEVTQTPSHQVTQMGQEVILRCVPISNHLYFYWYRQILGQKVEFLVSFYNNEISEKSEIFDDQFSVERPDGSNFTLKIRSTKLEDSAMYFCASSLFGTTEAFFGQGTRLTVV.